This T cell receptor beta chain appears in the sequencing data of a study of response to subunit inactivated influenza vaccine. This CDR3 spans 12 amino acids. Germline V gene data show CDR1 as SGHTA and CDR2 as FQGNSA. V lost 4 bases to trimming and J lost 6 bases, with 9 bases between them. TCRdb analysed the RT-PCR reads with MiXCR anew, one entry per CDR3 protein. This table has about 780,000 distinct CDR3 sequences, around a sixth appearing once. The rearrangement uses TRBV7-2 and TRBJ1-1; a weak D match, TRBD1 (6 bases). This specimen consisted of PBMCs from blood, obtained around 5 days after vaccination. The receptor comes from a man aged 45-65 years who received an inactivated influenza vaccine. In DNA, the CDR3 is TGTGCCAGCAGCTCCGGGGGGCCTGAAGCTTTCTTT. Its protein is CASSSGGPEAFF.